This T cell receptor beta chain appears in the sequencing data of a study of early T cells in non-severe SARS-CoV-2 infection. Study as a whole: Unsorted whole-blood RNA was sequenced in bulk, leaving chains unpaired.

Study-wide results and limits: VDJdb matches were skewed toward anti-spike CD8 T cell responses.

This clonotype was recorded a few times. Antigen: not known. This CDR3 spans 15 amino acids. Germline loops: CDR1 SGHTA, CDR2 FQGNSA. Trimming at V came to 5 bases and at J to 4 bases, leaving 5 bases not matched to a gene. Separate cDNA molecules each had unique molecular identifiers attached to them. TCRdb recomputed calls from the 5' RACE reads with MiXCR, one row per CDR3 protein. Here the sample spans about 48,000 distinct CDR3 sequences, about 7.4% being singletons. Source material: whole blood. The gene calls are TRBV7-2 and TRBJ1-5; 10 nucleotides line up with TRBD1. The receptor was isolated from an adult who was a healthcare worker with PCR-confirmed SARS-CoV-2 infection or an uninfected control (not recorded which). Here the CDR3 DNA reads TGTGCCAGCAGCCGTGGGACAGGGGATAATCAGCCCCAGCATTTT. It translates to CASSRGTGDNQPQHF. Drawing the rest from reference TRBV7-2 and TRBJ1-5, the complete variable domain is GAGVSQSPSNKVTEKGKDVELRCDPISGHTALYWYRQSLGQGLEFLIYFQGNSAPDKSGLPSDRFSAERTGGSVSTLTIQRTQQEDSAVYLCASSRGTGDNQPQHFGDGTRLSIL.